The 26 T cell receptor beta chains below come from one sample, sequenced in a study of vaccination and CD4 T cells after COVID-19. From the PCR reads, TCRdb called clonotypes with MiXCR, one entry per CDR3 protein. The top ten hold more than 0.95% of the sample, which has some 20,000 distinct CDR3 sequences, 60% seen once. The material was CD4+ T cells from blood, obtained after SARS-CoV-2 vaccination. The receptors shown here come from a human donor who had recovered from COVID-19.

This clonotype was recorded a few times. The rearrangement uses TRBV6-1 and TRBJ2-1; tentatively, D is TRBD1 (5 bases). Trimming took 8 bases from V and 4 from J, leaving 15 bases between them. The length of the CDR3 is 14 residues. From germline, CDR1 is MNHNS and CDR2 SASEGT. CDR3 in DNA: TGTGCCAGCGCCCGGACAACGAAATACAATGAGCAGTTCTTC. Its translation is CASARTTKYNEQFF.

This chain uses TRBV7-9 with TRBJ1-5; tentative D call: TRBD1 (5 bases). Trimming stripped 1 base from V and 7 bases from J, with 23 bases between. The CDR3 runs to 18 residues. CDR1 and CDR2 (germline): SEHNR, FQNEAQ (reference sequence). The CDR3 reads CASSLVSGTRAIYQPQHF. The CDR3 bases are TGTGCCAGCAGCTTAGTTTCGGGGACCCGGGCAATCTACCAGCCCCAGCATTTT.

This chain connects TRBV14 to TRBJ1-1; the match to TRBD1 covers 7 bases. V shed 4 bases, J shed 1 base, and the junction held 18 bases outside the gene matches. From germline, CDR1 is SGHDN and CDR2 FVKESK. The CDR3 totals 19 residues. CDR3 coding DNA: TGTGCCAGCAGCCGCATGGGTCCCCGACAGGGCATCAGGAACACTGAAGCTTTCTTT. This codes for CASSRMGPRQGIRNTEAFF.

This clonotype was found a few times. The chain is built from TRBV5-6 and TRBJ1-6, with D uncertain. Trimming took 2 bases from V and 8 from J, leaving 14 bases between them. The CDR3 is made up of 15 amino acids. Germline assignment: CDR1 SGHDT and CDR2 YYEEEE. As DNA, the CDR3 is TGTGCCAGCAGCTTCTTAGGGATTAACGATTCACCCCTCCACTTT. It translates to CASSFLGINDSPLHF.

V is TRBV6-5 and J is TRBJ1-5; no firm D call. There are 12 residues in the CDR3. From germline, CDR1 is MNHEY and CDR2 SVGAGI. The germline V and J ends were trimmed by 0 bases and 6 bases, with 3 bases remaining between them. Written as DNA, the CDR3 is TGTGCCAGCAGTTACTCAACTCAGCCCCAGCATTTT. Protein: CASSYSTQPQHF.

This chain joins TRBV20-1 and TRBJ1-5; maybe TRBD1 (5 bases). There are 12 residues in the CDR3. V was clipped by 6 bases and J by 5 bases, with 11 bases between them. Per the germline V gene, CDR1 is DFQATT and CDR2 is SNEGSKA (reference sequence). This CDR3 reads CSAGGDHQPQHF. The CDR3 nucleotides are TGCAGTGCGGGAGGGGATCATCAGCCCCAGCATTTT.

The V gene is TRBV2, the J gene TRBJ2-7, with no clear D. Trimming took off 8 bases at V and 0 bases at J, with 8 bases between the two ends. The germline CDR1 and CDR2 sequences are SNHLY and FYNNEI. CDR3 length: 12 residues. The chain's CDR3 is CASGQFSYEQYF. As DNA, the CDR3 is TGTGCCAGCGGCCAATTCTCCTACGAGCAGTACTTC.

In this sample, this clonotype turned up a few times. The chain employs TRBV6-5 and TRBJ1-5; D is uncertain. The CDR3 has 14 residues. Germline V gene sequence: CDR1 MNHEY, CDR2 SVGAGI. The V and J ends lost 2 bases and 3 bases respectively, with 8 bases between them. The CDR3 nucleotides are TGTGCCAGCAGTTACGGTCCTCTCAATCAGCCCCAGCATTTT. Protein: CASSYGPLNQPQHF.

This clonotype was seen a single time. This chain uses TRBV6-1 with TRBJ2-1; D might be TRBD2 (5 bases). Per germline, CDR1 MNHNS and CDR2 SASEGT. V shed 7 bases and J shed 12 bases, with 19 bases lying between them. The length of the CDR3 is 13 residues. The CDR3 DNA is TGTGCCAGCATCGAGCGGCCCTACACCGGGCAGTTCTTC. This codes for CASIERPYTGQFF.

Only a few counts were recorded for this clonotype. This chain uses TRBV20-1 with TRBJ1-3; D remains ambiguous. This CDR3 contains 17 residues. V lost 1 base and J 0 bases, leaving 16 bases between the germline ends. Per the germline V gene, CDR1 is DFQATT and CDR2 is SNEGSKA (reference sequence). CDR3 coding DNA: TGCAGTGCTAGAGCTTCTGGACGAGGGAACTCTGGAAACACCATATATTTT. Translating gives CSARASGRGNSGNTIYF.

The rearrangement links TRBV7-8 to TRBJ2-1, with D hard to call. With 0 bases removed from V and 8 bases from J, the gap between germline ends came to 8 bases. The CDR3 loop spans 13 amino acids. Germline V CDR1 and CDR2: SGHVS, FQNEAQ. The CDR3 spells CASSLASSYEQFF. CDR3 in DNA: TGTGCCAGCAGCTTAGCATCATCGTATGAGCAGTTCTTC.

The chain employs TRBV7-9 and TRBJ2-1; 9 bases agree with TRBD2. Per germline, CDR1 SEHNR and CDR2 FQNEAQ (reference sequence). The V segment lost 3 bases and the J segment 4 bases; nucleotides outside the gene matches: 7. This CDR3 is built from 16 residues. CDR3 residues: CASSFRREGRYNEQFF. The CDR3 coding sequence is TGTGCCAGCAGCTTTCGGCGGGAGGGCCGTTACAATGAGCAGTTCTTC.

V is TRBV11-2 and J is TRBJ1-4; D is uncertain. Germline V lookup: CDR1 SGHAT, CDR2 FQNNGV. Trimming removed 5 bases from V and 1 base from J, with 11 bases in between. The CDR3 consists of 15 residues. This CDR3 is CASSNLKGTNEKLFF. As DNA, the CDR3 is TGTGCCAGCAGCAACCTAAAAGGAACTAATGAAAAACTGTTTTTT.

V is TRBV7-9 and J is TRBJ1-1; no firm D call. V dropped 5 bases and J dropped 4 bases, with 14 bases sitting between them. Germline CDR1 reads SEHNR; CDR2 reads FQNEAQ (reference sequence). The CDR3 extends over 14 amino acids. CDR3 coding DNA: TGTGCCAGCAGCCCCGAAGGGCGCGGCACTGAAGCTTTCTTT. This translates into CASSPEGRGTEAFF.

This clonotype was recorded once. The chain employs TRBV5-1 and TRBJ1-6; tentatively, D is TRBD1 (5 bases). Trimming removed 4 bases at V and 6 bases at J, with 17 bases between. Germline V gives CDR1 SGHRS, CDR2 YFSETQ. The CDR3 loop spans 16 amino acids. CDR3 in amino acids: CASSALQGGGNSPLHF. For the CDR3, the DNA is TGCGCCAGCAGCGCCCTCCAGGGTGGCGGTAATTCACCCCTCCACTTT.

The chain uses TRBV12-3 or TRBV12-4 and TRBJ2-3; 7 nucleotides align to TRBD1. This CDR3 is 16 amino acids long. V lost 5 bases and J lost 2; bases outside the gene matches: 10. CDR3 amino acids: CASSGPGTVYTDTQYF. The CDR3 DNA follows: TGTGCCAGCAGTGGCCCCGGGACAGTTTACACAGATACGCAGTATTTT.

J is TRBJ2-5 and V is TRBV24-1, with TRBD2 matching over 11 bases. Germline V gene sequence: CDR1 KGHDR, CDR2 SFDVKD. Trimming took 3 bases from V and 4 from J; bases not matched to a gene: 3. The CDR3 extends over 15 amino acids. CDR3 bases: TGTGCCACCAGTGATCCTAGCGGGGGGTTAGAGACCCAGTACTTC. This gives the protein CATSDPSGGLETQYF.

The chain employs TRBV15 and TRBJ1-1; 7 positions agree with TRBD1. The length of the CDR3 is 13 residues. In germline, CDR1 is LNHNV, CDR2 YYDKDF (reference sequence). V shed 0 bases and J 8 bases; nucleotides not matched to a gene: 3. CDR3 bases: TGTGCCACCAGCAGAGATAGGGGGCACGAAGCTTTCTTT. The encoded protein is CATSRDRGHEAFF. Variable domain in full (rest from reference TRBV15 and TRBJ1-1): DAMVIQNPRYQVTQFGKPVTLSCSQTLNHNVMYWYQQKSSQAPKLLFHYYDKDFNNEADTPDNFQSRRPNTSFCFLDIRSPGLGDTAMYLCATSRDRGHEAFFGQGTRLTVV.

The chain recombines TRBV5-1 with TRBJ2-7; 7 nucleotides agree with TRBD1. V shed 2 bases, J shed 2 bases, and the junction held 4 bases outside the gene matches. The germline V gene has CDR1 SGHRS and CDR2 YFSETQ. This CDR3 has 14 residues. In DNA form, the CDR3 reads TGCGCCAGCAGCTTCACAGGGGCCCCCTACGAGCAGTACTTC. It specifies CASSFTGAPYEQYF.

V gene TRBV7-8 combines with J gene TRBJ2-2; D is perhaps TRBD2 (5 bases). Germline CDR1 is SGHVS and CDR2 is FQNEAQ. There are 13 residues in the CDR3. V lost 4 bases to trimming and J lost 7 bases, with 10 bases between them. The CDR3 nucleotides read TGTGCCAGCAGCTCACTAGGGATCGGGGAGCTGTTTTTT. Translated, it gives CASSSLGIGELFF. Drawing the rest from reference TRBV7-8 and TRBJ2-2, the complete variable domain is GAGVSQSPRYKVAKRGQDVALRCDPISGHVSLFWYQQALGQGPEFLTYFQNEAQLDKSGLPSDRFFAERPEGSVSTLKIQRTQQEDSAVYLCASSSLGIGELFFGEGSRLTVL.

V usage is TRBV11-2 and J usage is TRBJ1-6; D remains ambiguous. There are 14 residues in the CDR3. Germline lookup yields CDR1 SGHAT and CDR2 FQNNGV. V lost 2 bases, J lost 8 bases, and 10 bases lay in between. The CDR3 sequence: CASSLSILDSPLHF. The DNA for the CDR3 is TGTGCCAGCAGCTTATCCATCTTAGATTCACCCCTCCACTTT.

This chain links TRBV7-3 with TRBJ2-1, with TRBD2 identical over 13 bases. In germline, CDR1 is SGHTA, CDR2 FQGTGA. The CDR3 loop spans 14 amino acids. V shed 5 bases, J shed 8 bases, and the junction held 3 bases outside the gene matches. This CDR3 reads CASSPGLAGDEQFF. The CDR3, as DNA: TGTGCCAGCAGCCCCGGACTAGCGGGAGATGAGCAGTTCTTC. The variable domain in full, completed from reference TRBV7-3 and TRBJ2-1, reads GAGVSQTPSNKVTEKGKYVELRCDPISGHTALYWYRQSLGQGPEFLIYFQGTGAADDSGLPNDRFFAVRPEGSVSTLKIQRTERGDSAVYLCASSPGLAGDEQFFGPGTRLTVL.

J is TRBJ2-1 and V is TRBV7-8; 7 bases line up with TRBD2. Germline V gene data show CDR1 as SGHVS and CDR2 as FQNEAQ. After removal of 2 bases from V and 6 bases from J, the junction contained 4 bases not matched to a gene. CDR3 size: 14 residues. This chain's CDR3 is CASSLSGKVNEQFF. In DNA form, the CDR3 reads TGTGCCAGCAGCTTAAGCGGGAAAGTCAATGAGCAGTTCTTC.

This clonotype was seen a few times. Here the CDR3 reads CASSSGVTDTQYF. CDR3 DNA sequence: TGTGCCAGCAGCTCAGGGGTCACAGATACGCAGTATTTT. The V call is TRBV7-2, the J call TRBJ2-3, with D perhaps matching TRBD1 (6 bases). Germline V gives CDR1 SGHTA, CDR2 FQGNSA. CDR3 size: 13 residues. Trimming took 4 bases from V and 2 from J, leaving 7 bases between them.

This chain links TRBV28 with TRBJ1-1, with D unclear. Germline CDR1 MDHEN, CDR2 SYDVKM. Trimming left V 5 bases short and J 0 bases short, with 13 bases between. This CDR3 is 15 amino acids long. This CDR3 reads CASSPPVAMNTEAFF. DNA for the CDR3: TGTGCCAGCAGTCCCCCCGTCGCCATGAACACTGAAGCTTTCTTT.

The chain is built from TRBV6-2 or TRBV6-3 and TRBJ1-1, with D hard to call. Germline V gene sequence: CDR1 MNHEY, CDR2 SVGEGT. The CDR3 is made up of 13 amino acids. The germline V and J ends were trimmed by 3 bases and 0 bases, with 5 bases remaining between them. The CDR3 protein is CASSYQVNTEAFF. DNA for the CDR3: TGTGCCAGCAGTTATCAAGTGAACACTGAAGCTTTCTTT.